The rows below give T cell receptor beta chains drawn from one sample of a study of T cell responses to AZD1222 COVID-19 vaccine. Generated by immunoSEQ multiplex PCR, the TCRdb table keeps only in-frame clones and is missing some. The table includes 110,000 or so clones, 88% detected once. Sample: peripheral blood, taken 28 days after the second AZD1222 dose. The receptors come from an adult who received the AZD1222 COVID-19 vaccine. Both conserved end residues are part of each CDR3. A D gene is named only where the DNA matches it firmly. Clone size, where shown, is once, few, many, or a class for clones that have expanded.

d_call j_call clone_size v_call cdr3_aa cdr3_nt
NA TRBJ1-5 NA TRBV7-9 CASSFEGGQPQHF TGTGCCAGCAGCTTCGAGGGCGGACAGCCCCAGCATTTT
NA TRBJ2-5 NA TRBV11-3 CASSARAGKGETQYF TGTGCCAGCAGCGCCAGAGCAGGGAAGGGTGAGACCCAGTACTTC
TRBD1 TRBJ2-3 NA TRBV15 CATSGDRGGTDTQYF TGTGCCACCAGCGGGGACAGGGGAGGCACAGATACGCAGTATTTT
NA TRBJ2-7 NA TRBV7-3 CASSRGPTDEQYF TGTGCCAGCAGCCGAGGGCCGACCGACGAGCAGTACTTC
NA TRBJ1-1 NA TRBV29-1 CSVVVNTEAFF TGCAGCGTTGTTGTGAACACTGAAGCTTTCTTT
NA TRBJ1-2 few TRBV2 CASNIRPIFVYGYTF TGTGCCAGCAACATCAGGCCGATCTTCGTCTATGGCTACACCTTC
TRBD1 TRBJ1-5 NA TRBV2 CASSYGTDNQPQHF TGTGCCAGCAGCTACGGGACAGACAATCAGCCCCAGCATTTT
NA TRBJ1-1 NA TRBV19 CASSIGGGMNTEAFF TGTGCCAGTAGTATAGGTGGGGGGATGAACACTGAAGCTTTCTTT
NA TRBJ1-2 NA TRBV5-6 CASSFQGLGYTF TGTGCCAGCAGCTTCCAGGGGCTCGGCTACACCTTC
TRBD2 TRBJ2-3 NA TRBV11-3 CASSSGLAGGTDTQYF TGTGCCAGCAGCTCGGGACTAGCGGGAGGCACAGATACGCAGTATTTT
TRBD1 TRBJ1-6 NA TRBV18 CASSPDRGNNSPLHF TGTGCCAGCTCACCGGACAGGGGGAATAATTCACCCCTCCACTTT
NA TRBJ1-2 NA TRBV21-1 CASSLMDGREDYGYTF TGTGCCAGCAGCCTTATGGACGGCAGGGAGGACTATGGCTACACCTTC
NA TRBJ1-6 NA TRBV5-6 CASSLERRRAGGNSPLHF TGTGCCAGCAGCTTGGAGAGGAGGAGGGCCGGCGGGAATTCACCCCTCCACTTT
NA TRBJ1-2 NA TRBV6-1 CASSEVSTFGGYTF TGTGCCAGCAGTGAAGTGTCGACCTTTGGGGGCTACACCTTC
NA TRBJ2-5 NA TRBV7-3 CASSPKPTMGLHGRETQYF TGTGCCAGCAGCCCAAAGCCGACCATGGGACTCCATGGGAGAGAGACCCAGTACTTC
NA TRBJ2-3 NA TRBV6-5 CASTSSATDTQYF TGTGCCAGCACTAGCTCAGCTACAGATACGCAGTATTTT
NA TRBJ1-2 NA TRBV5-4 CASSPPGPNYGYTF TGTGCCAGCAGCCCCCCGGGGCCTAACTATGGCTACACCTTC
TRBD2 TRBJ2-5 NA TRBV9 CASSPRVAGGFQETQYF TGTGCCAGCAGCCCCCGTGTGGCGGGAGGATTCCAAGAGACCCAGTACTTC
TRBD1 TRBJ2-7 NA TRBV6-6 CASSYEGQPFEQYF TGTGCCAGCAGTTACGAGGGACAGCCCTTCGAGCAGTACTTC
NA TRBJ2-1 NA TRBV7-9 CASSLGTGAGGYNEQFF TGTGCCAGCAGCTTAGGTACGGGGGCGGGCGGATACAATGAGCAGTTCTTC
NA TRBJ1-6 NA TRBV19 CASSTARDSPLHF TGTGCCAGTAGTACTGCTAGGGATTCACCCCTCCACTTT
TRBD2 TRBJ2-2 NA TRBV7-3 CASTQRLAGVGGELFF TGTGCCAGCACCCAAAGACTAGCGGGAGTTGGGGGGGAGCTGTTTTTT
NA TRBJ1-2 NA TRBV7-9 CASSRGAGANNYGYTF TGTGCCAGCAGCCGTGGAGCAGGGGCGAATAACTATGGCTACACCTTC
TRBD1 TRBJ2-1 NA TRBV9 CASSVEGGVYNEQFF TGTGCCAGCAGCGTAGAAGGGGGCGTATACAATGAGCAGTTCTTC
NA TRBJ1-3 few TRBV6-1 CASSDSPASGNTIYF TGTGCCAGCAGTGATAGTCCAGCCTCTGGAAACACCATATATTTT
NA TRBJ2-7 once TRBV28 CASSRDTNYEQYF TGTGCCAGCAGTCGGGACACTAACTACGAGCAGTACTTC
TRBD1 TRBJ1-3 NA TRBV28 CASRLPGQGTGNTIYF TGTGCCAGCAGGTTACCGGGACAGGGAACGGGAAACACCATATATTTT
NA TRBJ2-3 NA TRBV11-3 CASSASLSPDTQYF TGTGCCAGCAGCGCCAGCCTATCTCCAGATACGCAGTATTTT
NA TRBJ1-1 NA TRBV7-8 CASSREVANTEAFF TGTGCCAGCAGCCGCGAGGTTGCGAACACTGAAGCTTTCTTT
NA TRBJ1-3 NA TRBV30 CAWSTGPKFGNTIYF TGTGCCTGGAGTACAGGGCCTAAATTTGGAAACACCATATATTTT
TRBD1 TRBJ2-7 NA TRBV19 CASSELGTGFFEQYF TGTGCCAGTAGCGAGCTCGGGACAGGGTTTTTCGAGCAGTACTTC
NA TRBJ1-2 once TRBV11-2 CASSLEGTVYGYTF TGTGCCAGCAGCTTAGAAGGGACGGTCTATGGCTACACCTTC
NA TRBJ1-3 NA TRBV3-1/TRBV3-2 CASSQTDSGNTIYF TGTGCCAGCAGCCAAACGGATTCTGGAAACACCATATATTTT
TRBD1 TRBJ2-1 NA TRBV19 CASSIDRKGQEYNEQFF TGTGCCAGTAGTATAGATCGGAAGGGACAGGAGTACAATGAGCAGTTCTTC
NA TRBJ2-1 NA TRBV10-3 CATVSGGAFSGEQFF TGTGCCACCGTTAGTGGGGGGGCCTTTTCTGGGGAGCAGTTCTTC
NA TRBJ2-5 NA TRBV9 CASSGGGLLETQYF TGTGCCAGCAGCGGAGGGGGACTCTTAGAGACCCAGTACTTC
NA TRBJ2-7 NA TRBV19 CATKGEGDSYEQYF TGTGCCACAAAGGGGGAGGGGGACTCCTACGAGCAGTACTTC
NA TRBJ1-4 NA TRBV2 CASSDREIYNEKLFF TGTGCCAGCAGTGACCGCGAGATTTATAATGAAAAACTGTTTTTT
TRBD2 TRBJ2-1 once TRBV4-3 CASSQGRREVAYNEQFF TGCGCCAGCAGCCAAGGTCGGCGGGAGGTCGCTTACAATGAGCAGTTCTTC
NA TRBJ1-3 NA TRBV18 CASSPGALSGNTIYF TGTGCCAGCTCACCTGGGGCTCTATCTGGAAACACCATATATTTT
NA TRBJ1-1 NA TRBV24-1 CATSDSLRSTEAFF TGTGCCACCAGTGATTCTCTGCGAAGTACTGAAGCTTTCTTT
NA TRBJ2-5 NA TRBV9 CASSSRDYQETQYF TGTGCCAGCAGCAGCCGGGACTACCAAGAGACCCAGTACTTC
NA TRBJ1-2 NA TRBV19 CASSRGGLRLDYGYTF TGTGCCAGTAGCCGCGGGGGGTTGAGGCTGGATTATGGCTACACCTTC
NA TRBJ2-7 NA TRBV6-5 CASTRGGGYEQYF TGTGCCAGCACACGAGGGGGGGGCTACGAGCAGTACTTC
NA TRBJ1-2 NA TRBV7-2 CASSLEPGGGGYTF TGTGCCAGCAGCTTAGAGCCCGGGGGCGGTGGCTACACCTTC
NA TRBJ2-3 NA TRBV11-1 CASSALLTDTQYF TGTGCCAGCAGCGCCCTGCTCACAGATACGCAGTATTTT
TRBD1 TRBJ2-3 NA TRBV7-2 CASNPTGGLTDTQYF TGTGCCAGCAACCCAACAGGGGGGCTCACAGATACGCAGTATTTT
TRBD2 TRBJ2-7 NA TRBV7-2 CASSPPLGGRRGYEQYF TGTGCCAGCAGTCCACCGTTGGGCGGGAGAAGAGGGTACGAGCAGTACTTC
TRBD2 TRBJ2-5 once TRBV6-2/TRBV6-3 CASSYQKMGLAGEETQYF TGTGCCAGCAGTTACCAAAAGATGGGACTAGCGGGGGAAGAGACCCAGTACTTC
NA TRBJ2-1 few TRBV2 CASALLSSYNEQFF TGTGCCAGCGCTCTGTTAAGCTCCTACAATGAGCAGTTCTTC
NA TRBJ1-4 NA TRBV7-2 CASSLEVDVEKLFF TGTGCCAGCAGCTTAGAAGTCGACGTGGAAAAACTGTTTTTT
NA TRBJ1-1 NA TRBV9 CASSVSHTNTEAFF TGTGCCAGCAGCGTTTCCCATACAAACACTGAAGCTTTCTTT
NA TRBJ1-2 NA TRBV6-5 CASSYSLGNYGYTF TGTGCCAGCAGTTACTCGCTGGGGAACTATGGCTACACCTTC
TRBD2 TRBJ2-3 NA TRBV5-1 CASSLQGLAGTTDTQYF TGCGCCAGCAGCTTGCAGGGACTAGCGGGAACCACAGATACGCAGTATTTT
NA TRBJ1-1 NA TRBV19 CASSIEPWTEAFF TGTGCCAGTAGTATAGAACCGTGGACTGAAGCTTTCTTT